Presented here are 21 T cell receptor beta chains from one specimen sequenced in a study of T cells in Graves' hyperthyroidism and ophthalmopathy. Amplified TCR beta CDR3 regions came from RNA transcripts. The HTBI primer set was used in a first-round RT-PCR of the TCR CDR3. TCRdb re-derived calls from the multiplex PCR reads in MiXCR, one entry per CDR3 protein. The table has some 320,000 distinct CDR3 sequences, roughly an eighth seen once. Source material: blood. The receptors derive from a woman between 40 and 55 years old with Graves' ophthalmopathy.

This clonotype occurred many times. J is TRBJ1-6 and V is TRBV12-3 or TRBV12-4, with D perhaps TRBD1 (6 bases). The CDR3 covers 16 residues. Trimming cost V 2 bases and J 6 bases, with 14 bases left between them. The CDR3 DNA follows: TGTGCCAGCAGTTTAAGGCGGGGGGGGCCTAATTCACCCCTCCACTTT. Protein: CASSLRRGGPNSPLHF.

This clonotype was picked up many times. The J gene is TRBJ2-1, the V gene TRBV28; TRBD2 might be the D (6 bases). The CDR3 spans 17 residues. V gave up 2 bases and J gave up 5 bases, with 19 bases separating them. The V gene's germline CDR1 is MDHEN and CDR2 SYDVKM. CDR3 in amino acids: CASSLPFLRGSHNEQFF. The CDR3 DNA follows: TGTGCCAGCAGTTTACCCTTTTTGCGGGGCAGCCACAATGAGCAGTTCTTC.

CDR3 sequence (DNA): TGTGCCAGCAGCTTGGCCGAGGCAGACTATGGCTACACCTTC. Translation: CASSLAEADYGYTF. The rearrangement uses TRBV5-5 and TRBJ1-2, with D unresolved. V lost 0 bases and J lost 3, with 9 bases in between. The CDR3 has 14 residues. Germline assignment: CDR1 SGHKS and CDR2 YYEKEE (reference sequence).

The chain links TRBV7-2 to TRBJ2-3; 10 positions agree with TRBD2. The CDR3 has 17 residues. Germline CDR1 and CDR2: SGHTA and FQGNSA. Trimming at V came to 1 base and at J to 2 bases, leaving 6 bases not matched to a gene. CDR3 region: CASSLGAGGPITDTQYF. CDR3 DNA sequence: TGTGCCAGCAGCTTAGGAGCGGGAGGGCCGATCACAGATACGCAGTATTTT.

This clonotype was counted ten times or more. The chain is built from TRBV28 and TRBJ2-7; 9 bases map to TRBD1. CDR1 MDHEN and CDR2 SYDVKM come from the germline V gene. The CDR3 is made up of 15 amino acids. The V gene end was trimmed by 5 bases and the J gene end by 4 bases; junction bases not matched to a gene: 9. CDR3 in DNA: TGTGCCAGCAGTCGCGGGGGACAGGGAGTGTACGAGCAGTACTTC. Its translation is CASSRGGQGVYEQYF.

This clonotype was detected many times. This chain connects TRBV6-5 to TRBJ1-1, with TRBD1 identical over 7 bases. The CDR3 is 15 amino acids. Germline V CDR1 and CDR2: MNHEY, SVGAGI. The V gene end was trimmed by 0 bases and the J gene end by 7 bases; junction bases not matched to a gene: 8. CDR3 region: CASSYSRQGRNEAFF. The CDR3 region has the DNA TGTGCCAGCAGTTACTCTAGACAGGGCCGAAATGAAGCTTTCTTT.

This clonotype was detected ten times or more. The rearrangement uses TRBV19 and TRBJ1-4, with D possibly TRBD1 on 5 matching bases. The CDR3 loop spans 16 amino acids. Germline values: CDR1 LNHDA, CDR2 SQIVND (reference sequence). The germline V and J ends were trimmed by 4 bases and 2 bases, with 14 bases remaining between them. The CDR3 is CASSRGTGGTNEKLFF. DNA for the CDR3: TGTGCCAGTAGTAGGGGCACTGGGGGTACTAATGAAAAACTGTTTTTT.

This clonotype has at least ten counts. The rearrangement links TRBV7-9 to TRBJ2-5; no reliable D call. The germline gives CDR1 SEHNR, CDR2 FQNEAQ (reference sequence). The CDR3 spans 12 residues. V lost 0 bases and J 5 bases, leaving 4 bases between the germline ends. The CDR3 protein is CASSLASETQYF. In DNA, the CDR3 is TGTGCCAGCAGCTTAGCATCGGAGACCCAGTACTTC.

This sequence joins TRBV11-2 and TRBJ2-2; TRBD1 or TRBD2 may be the D gene (5 bases each). This CDR3 has 13 amino acids. Germline V CDR1 and CDR2: SGHAT, FQNNGV. V was shortened by 1 base and J by 13 bases, with 13 bases between the two germline ends. The CDR3 DNA follows: TGTGCCAGCAGCTTAGGGGACCTCAGCTGGCTGTTTTTT. Protein: CASSLGDLSWLFF.

This clonotype was observed many times. V and J are TRBV27 and TRBJ2-2; no clear D gene. Trimming shortened V by 5 bases and J by 5 bases, and 9 bases separated the two germline ends. This CDR3 spans 13 amino acids. Germline assignment: CDR1 MNHEY and CDR2 SMNVEV (reference sequence). The CDR3 is CASSPHDTGELFF. The DNA for the CDR3 is TGTGCCAGCAGTCCCCACGATACCGGGGAGCTGTTTTTT.

The V call is TRBV30, the J call TRBJ2-7; D gene uncertain. CDR3 size: 14 residues. Trimming left V 0 bases short and J 3 bases short, with 12 bases between. Germline V gene sequence: CDR1 GTSNPN, CDR2 SVGIG (reference sequence). Here the CDR3 reads CAWSVKRRFYEQYF. In nucleotides, the CDR3 is TGTGCCTGGAGTGTAAAACGGCGTTTCTACGAGCAGTACTTC.

The sample holds many counts of this clonotype. J is TRBJ1-1 and V is TRBV11-3, with D unresolved. The V end was cut by 0 bases, the J end by 1 base, with 6 bases between. Germline CDR1 is SGHNT and CDR2 is YENEEA. The CDR3 consists of 14 residues. CDR3 in DNA: TGTGCCAGCAGCTTAGATGGGCAGAACACTGAAGCTTTCTTT. Amino acid sequence: CASSLDGQNTEAFF.

The CDR3 sequence is CASSPPGRSNQPQHF. For the CDR3, the DNA is TGTGCCAGCAGTCCCCCCGGACGGAGCAATCAGCCCCAGCATTTT. The rearrangement uses TRBV12-3 or TRBV12-4 and TRBJ1-5; D remains unclear. Between the trimmed V and J ends, which lost 5 bases and 1 base, there was a span of 12 bases. This CDR3 contains 15 residues.

This clonotype appeared many times. The chain couples TRBV27 to TRBJ1-2, with 10 bases that match TRBD1. The V segment lost 6 bases and the J segment 4 bases; nucleotides outside the gene matches: 11. The CDR3 is 16 amino acids. CDR1 MNHEY and CDR2 SMNVEV come from the germline V gene (reference sequence). DNA of the CDR3: TGTGCCAGCAGCGTGATACGGACAGGGGGTAGCTATGGCTACACCTTC. Protein: CASSVIRTGGSYGYTF.

At least ten counts were recorded for this clonotype. Here the CDR3 DNA reads TGTGCCAGCAGTCCCGAGACAGGGGGCATCGGGGAGCTGTTTTTT. It yields the protein CASSPETGGIGELFF. The V call is TRBV6-1, the J call TRBJ2-2; TRBD1 aligns across 10 bases. Unmatched junction bases numbered 7, after V lost 5 bases and J lost 7 bases. CDR3 length: 15 residues. The V gene's germline CDR1 is MNHNS and CDR2 SASEGT.

This clonotype appeared many times. The V gene is TRBV7-9, the J gene TRBJ2-7; D may match TRBD1 or TRBD2 (5 bases each). The CDR3 spans 14 residues. Germline CDR1 is SEHNR and CDR2 is FQNEAQ (reference sequence). V lost 4 bases and J lost 7, with 17 bases in between. The CDR3 sequence: CASSSTGYRREQYF. In nucleotides, the CDR3 is TGTGCCAGCAGCTCTACAGGTTATCGGAGGGAGCAGTACTTC.

The genes are TRBV2 and TRBJ2-1, with D tentatively TRBD2 (5 bases). V lost 9 bases, J lost 2 bases, and 14 bases lay in between. This CDR3 comprises 14 residues. Germline V gene data show CDR1 as SNHLY and CDR2 as FYNNEI. The CDR3 region is CASLASPTYNEQFF. The CDR3 DNA is TGTGCCAGTCTAGCCTCCCCCACCTACAATGAGCAGTTCTTC. Drawing the rest from reference TRBV2 and TRBJ2-1, the complete variable domain is EPEVTQTPSHQVTQMGQEVILRCVPISNHLYFYWYRQILGQKVEFLVSFYNNEISEKSEIFDDQFSVERPDGSNFTLKIRSTKLEDSAMYFCASLASPTYNEQFFGPGTRLTVL.

This clonotype was detected many times. The rearrangement joins TRBV11-2 to TRBJ1-1; maybe TRBD1 (6 bases). The CDR3 totals 13 residues. Germline V gene sequence: CDR1 SGHAT, CDR2 FQNNGV. Trimming stripped 8 bases from V and 1 base from J, with 11 bases between. The CDR3 coding sequence is TGTGCCAGCTACAGGGCGAAGAACACTGAAGCTTTCTTT. Encoded protein: CASYRAKNTEAFF.

This clonotype was recorded many times. The J gene is TRBJ1-4, the V gene TRBV7-9; D is uncertain. Germline CDR1 and CDR2: SEHNR and FQNEAQ (reference sequence). V was shortened by 1 base and J by 6 bases, with 12 bases between the two germline ends. The length of the CDR3 is 15 residues. Here the CDR3 reads CASSLDVAGDEKLFF. The CDR3 nucleotides are TGTGCCAGCAGCTTAGACGTGGCGGGTGATGAAAAACTGTTTTTT.

This clonotype came up many times. The CDR3 loop is CASRGGPVTQETQYF. In DNA, the CDR3 is TGTGCCAGCAGGGGGGGGCCGGTGACACAAGAGACCCAGTACTTC. The rearrangement joins TRBV7-2 to TRBJ2-5, with a possible D match to TRBD2 (7 bases). V was clipped by 6 bases and J by 2 bases, with 16 bases between them. Germline CDR1 is SGHTA and CDR2 is FQGNSA. The CDR3 runs to 15 residues.

This clonotype was seen more than once but under ten times. V usage is TRBV9 and J usage is TRBJ2-3, with 8 bases identical to TRBD2. CDR3 length: 16 amino acids. V was pared by 0 bases and J by 2 bases, with 5 bases of the junction left unmatched. CDR1 is SGDLS, CDR2 YYNGEE, per germline. Here the CDR3 reads CASSVDSRGATDTQYF. CDR3 coding DNA: TGTGCCAGCAGCGTAGACTCGCGGGGGGCCACAGATACGCAGTATTTT.